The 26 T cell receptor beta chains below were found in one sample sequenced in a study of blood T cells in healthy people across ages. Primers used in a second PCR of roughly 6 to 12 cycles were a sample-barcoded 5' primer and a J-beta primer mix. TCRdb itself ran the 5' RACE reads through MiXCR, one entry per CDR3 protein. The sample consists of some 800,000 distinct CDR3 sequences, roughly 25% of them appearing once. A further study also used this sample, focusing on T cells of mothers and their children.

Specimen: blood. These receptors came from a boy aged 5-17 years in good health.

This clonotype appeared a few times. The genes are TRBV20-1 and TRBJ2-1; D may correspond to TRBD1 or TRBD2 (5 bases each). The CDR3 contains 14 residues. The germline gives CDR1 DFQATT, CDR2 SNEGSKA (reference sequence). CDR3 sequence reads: CSPGPMSSYNEQFF. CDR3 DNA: TGCAGCCCGGGACCGATGAGCTCCTACAATGAGCAGTTCTTC.

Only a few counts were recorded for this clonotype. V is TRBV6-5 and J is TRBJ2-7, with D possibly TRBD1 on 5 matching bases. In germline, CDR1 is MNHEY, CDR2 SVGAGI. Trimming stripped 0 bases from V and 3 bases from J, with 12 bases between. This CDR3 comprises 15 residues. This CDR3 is CASSYSVGASYEQYF. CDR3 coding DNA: TGTGCCAGCAGTTACTCGGTAGGGGCTAGCTACGAGCAGTACTTC.

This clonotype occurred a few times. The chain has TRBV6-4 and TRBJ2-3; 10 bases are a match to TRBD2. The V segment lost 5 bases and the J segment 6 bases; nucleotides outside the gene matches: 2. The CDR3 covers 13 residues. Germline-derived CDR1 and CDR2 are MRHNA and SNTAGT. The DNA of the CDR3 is TGTGCCAGCAGTAGCGGGAGGGGCGATACGCAGTATTTT. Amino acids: CASSSGRGDTQYF.

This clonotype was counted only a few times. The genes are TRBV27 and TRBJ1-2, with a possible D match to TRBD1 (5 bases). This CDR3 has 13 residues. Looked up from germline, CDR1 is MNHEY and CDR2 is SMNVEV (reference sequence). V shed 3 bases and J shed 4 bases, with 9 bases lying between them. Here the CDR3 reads CASSFGTGYGYTF. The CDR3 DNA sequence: TGTGCCAGCAGTTTCGGAACAGGCTATGGCTACACCTTC.

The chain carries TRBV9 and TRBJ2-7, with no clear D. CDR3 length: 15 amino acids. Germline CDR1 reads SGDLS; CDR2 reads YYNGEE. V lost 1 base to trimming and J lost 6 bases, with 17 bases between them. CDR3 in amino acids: CASSVQQQSFGEQYF. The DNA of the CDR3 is TGTGCCAGCAGCGTACAGCAACAGTCTTTCGGCGAGCAGTACTTC.

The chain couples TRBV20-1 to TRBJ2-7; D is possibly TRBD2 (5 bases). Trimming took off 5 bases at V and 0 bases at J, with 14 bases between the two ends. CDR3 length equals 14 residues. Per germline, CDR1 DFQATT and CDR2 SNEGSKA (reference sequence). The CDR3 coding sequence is TGCAGTGCTCCAGGACTCTTACTCTCCTACGAGCAGTACTTC. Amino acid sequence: CSAPGLLLSYEQYF.

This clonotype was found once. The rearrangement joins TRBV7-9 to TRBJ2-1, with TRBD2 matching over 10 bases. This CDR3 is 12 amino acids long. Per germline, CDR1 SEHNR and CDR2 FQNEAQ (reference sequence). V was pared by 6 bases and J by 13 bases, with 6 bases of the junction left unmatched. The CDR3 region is CASSHSGGSQFF. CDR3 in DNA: TGTGCCAGCAGTCATAGCGGGGGGTCACAGTTCTTC. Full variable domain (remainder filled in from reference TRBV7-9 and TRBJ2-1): DTGVSQNPRHKITKRGQNVTFRCDPISEHNRLYWYRQTLGQGPEFLTYFQNEAQLEKSRLLSDRFSAERPKGSFSTLEIQRTEQGDSAMYLCASSHSGGSQFFGPGTRLTVL.

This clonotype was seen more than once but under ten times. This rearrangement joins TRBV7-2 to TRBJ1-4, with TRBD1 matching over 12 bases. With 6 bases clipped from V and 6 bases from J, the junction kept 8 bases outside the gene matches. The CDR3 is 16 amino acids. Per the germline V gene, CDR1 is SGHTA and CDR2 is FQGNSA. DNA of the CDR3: TGTGCCAGCAGACCCGGGACAGGGGGCACGGATGAAAAACTGTTTTTT. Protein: CASRPGTGGTDEKLFF.

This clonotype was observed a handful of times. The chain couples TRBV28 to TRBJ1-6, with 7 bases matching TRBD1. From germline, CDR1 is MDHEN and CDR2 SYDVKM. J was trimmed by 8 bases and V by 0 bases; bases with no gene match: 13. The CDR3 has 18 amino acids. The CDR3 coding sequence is TGTGCCAGCAGTTTATGGGGGGACAGCACCGTTGCCTATTCACCCCTCCACTTT. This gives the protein CASSLWGDSTVAYSPLHF.

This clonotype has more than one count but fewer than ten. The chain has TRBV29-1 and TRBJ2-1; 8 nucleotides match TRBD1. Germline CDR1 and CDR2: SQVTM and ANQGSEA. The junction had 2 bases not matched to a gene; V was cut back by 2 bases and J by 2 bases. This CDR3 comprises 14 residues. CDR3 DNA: TGCAGCGTTGAACAGGACAGGGCCTACAATGAGCAGTTCTTC. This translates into CSVEQDRAYNEQFF.

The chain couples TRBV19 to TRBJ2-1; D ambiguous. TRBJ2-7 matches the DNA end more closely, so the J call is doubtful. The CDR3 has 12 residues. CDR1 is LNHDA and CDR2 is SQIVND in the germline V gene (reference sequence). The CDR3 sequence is CASSHGLGEQYF. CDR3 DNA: TGTGCCAGTAGCCACGGGTTGGGAGAGCAGTACTTC.

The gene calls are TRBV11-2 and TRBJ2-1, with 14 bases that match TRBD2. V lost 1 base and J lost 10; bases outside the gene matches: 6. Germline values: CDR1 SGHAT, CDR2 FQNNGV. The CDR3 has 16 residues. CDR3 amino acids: CASSLGGTSGRFEQFF. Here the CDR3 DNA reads TGTGCCAGCAGCTTAGGGGGGACTAGCGGGAGATTCGAGCAGTTCTTC.

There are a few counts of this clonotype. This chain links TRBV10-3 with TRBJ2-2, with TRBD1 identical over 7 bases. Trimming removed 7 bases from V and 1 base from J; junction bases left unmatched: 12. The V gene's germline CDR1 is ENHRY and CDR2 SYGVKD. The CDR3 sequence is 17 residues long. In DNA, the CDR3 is TGTGCCATCACCTACCTACCGGGACAGCGGAACACCGGGGAGCTGTTTTTT. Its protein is CAITYLPGQRNTGELFF.

The CDR3 loop is CASTTRGALREQFF. CDR3 bases: TGTGCCAGCACTACCAGGGGGGCCCTTCGTGAGCAGTTCTTC. The chain links TRBV7-2 to TRBJ2-5; a possible D gene is TRBD1 (7 bases). The J call is in doubt because the DNA end fits TRBJ2-1 better. CDR1 is SGHTA, CDR2 FQGNSA, per germline. CDR3 length: 14 residues.

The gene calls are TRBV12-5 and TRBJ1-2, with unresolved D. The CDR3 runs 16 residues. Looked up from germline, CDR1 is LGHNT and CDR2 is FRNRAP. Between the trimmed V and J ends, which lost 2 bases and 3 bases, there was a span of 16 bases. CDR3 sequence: CASGLILCISYYGYTF. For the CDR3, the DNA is TGTGCTAGTGGTTTGATTTTATGCATCTCCTACTATGGCTACACCTTC.

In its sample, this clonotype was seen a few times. CDR3 DNA: TGCAGTGCTAGGACAGGCAGCCAATCCTACGAGCAGTACTTC. As protein: CSARTGSQSYEQYF. The gene calls are TRBV20-1 and TRBJ2-7, with D possibly matching TRBD1 (6 bases). Trimming left V 3 bases short and J 1 base short, with 13 bases between. Germline CDR1 DFQATT, CDR2 SNEGSKA (reference sequence). CDR3 length: 14 amino acids.

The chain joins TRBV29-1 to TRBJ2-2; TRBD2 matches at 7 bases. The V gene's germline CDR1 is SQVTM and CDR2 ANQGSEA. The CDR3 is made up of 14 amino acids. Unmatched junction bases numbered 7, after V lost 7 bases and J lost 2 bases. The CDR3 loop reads CSAEGLPNTGELFF. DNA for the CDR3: TGCAGCGCTGAGGGACTACCCAACACCGGGGAGCTGTTTTTT.

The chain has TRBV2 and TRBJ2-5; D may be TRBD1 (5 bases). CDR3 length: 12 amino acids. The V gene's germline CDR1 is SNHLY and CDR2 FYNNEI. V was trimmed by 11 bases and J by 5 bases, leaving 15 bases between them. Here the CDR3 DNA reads TGTGCCGCCTCTACAGGTTTGGAGACCCAGTACTTC. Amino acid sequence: CAASTGLETQYF.

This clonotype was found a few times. The CDR3 bases are TGTGCCAGCAGCTCCACCGGGACAGGGGCCCTCACAGATACGCAGTATTTT. This gives the protein CASSSTGTGALTDTQYF. The V call is TRBV7-9, the J call TRBJ2-3, with 10 bases that match TRBD1. The length of the CDR3 is 17 residues. The ends lost 4 bases at V and 2 bases at J; junction bases unmatched: 9. Germline V gene data show CDR1 as SEHNR and CDR2 as FQNEAQ (reference sequence).

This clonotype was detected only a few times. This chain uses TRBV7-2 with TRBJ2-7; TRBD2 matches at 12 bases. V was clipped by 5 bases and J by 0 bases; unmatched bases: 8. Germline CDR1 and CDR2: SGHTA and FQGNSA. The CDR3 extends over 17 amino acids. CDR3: CASSPPGLAGSSYEQYF. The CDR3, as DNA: TGTGCCAGCAGCCCCCCCGGACTAGCGGGGAGCTCCTACGAGCAGTACTTC. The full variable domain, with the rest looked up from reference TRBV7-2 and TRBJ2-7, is GAGVSQSPSNKVTEKGKDVELRCDPISGHTALYWYRQSLGQGLEFLIYFQGNSAPDKSGLPSDRFSAERTGGSVSTLTIQRTQQEDSAVYLCASSPPGLAGSSYEQYFGPGTRLTVT.

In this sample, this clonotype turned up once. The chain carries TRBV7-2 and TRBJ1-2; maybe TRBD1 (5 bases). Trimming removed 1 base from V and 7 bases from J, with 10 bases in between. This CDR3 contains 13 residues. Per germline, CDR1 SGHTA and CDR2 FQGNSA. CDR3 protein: CASSLEAGSGYTF. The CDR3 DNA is TGTGCCAGCAGCTTAGAGGCAGGGTCTGGCTACACCTTC.

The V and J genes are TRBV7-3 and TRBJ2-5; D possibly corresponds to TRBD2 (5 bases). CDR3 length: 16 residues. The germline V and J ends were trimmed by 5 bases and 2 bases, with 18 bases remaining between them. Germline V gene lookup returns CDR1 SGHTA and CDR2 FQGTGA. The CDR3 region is CASSPGNTPFQETQYF. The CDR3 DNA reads TGTGCCAGCAGCCCGGGGAATACGCCGTTTCAAGAGACCCAGTACTTC.

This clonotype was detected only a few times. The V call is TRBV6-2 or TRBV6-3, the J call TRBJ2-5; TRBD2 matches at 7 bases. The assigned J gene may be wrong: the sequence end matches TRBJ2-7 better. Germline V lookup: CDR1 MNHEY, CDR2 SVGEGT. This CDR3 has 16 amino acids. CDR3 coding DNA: TGTGCCAGCAGTCGCCCCGGGGAGGGGAAAGCCTACGAGCAGTACTTC. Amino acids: CASSRPGEGKAYEQYF.

CDR3 DNA sequence: TGTGCCAGCAGCGACCTGACTAGCGGTGCGGAGACCCAGTACTTC. Its protein is CASSDLTSGAETQYF. The chain carries TRBV4-2 and TRBJ2-5, with TRBD2 matching over 9 bases. V shed 5 bases, J shed 5 bases, and the junction held 9 bases outside the gene matches. The CDR3 is made up of 15 amino acids. Germline-derived CDR1 and CDR2 are LGHNA and YNFKEQ.

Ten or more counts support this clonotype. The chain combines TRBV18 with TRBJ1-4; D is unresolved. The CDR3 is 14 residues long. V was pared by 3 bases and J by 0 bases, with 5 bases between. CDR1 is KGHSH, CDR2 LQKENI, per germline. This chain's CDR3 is CASSPQSTNEKLFF. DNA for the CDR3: TGTGCCAGCTCACCGCAGTCAACTAATGAAAAACTGTTTTTT.

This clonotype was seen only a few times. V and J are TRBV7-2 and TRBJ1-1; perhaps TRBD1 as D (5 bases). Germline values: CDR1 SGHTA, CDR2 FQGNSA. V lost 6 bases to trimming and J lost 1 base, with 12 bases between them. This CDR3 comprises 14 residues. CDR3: CASRAGTANTEAFF. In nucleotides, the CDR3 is TGTGCCAGCAGGGCCGGGACGGCGAACACTGAAGCTTTCTTT.